The T cell receptor (beta chain) described here comes from a study of CD8 T cells in Susac syndrome. The study's findings and limits: A relatively small number of individuals underwent TCR sequencing and HLA analysis.

About 0.5 to 1 ug RNA was reverse transcribed with random hexamers. MiXCR was run by TCRdb on the immunoSEQ multiplex PCR reads, yielding one entry per CDR3 protein. The sample lists about 150,000 distinct CDR3 sequences, around 95% occurring once. Trimming at V came to 10 bases and at J to 0 bases, leaving 1 base not matched to a gene. Germline CDR1 is KGHDR and CDR2 is SFDVKD. The CDR3 has 12 residues. A word on this clonotype: Its antigen is not known.

The sequencing input was CD4+ T cells from PBMCs. The V call is TRBV24-1, the J call TRBJ2-5; 7 bases match TRBD2. This sequence originates from a human donor with multiple sclerosis. CDR3 DNA sequence: TGTGCCACTGCGGGGGACCAAGAGACCCAGTACTTC. Its protein product is CATAGDQETQYF.